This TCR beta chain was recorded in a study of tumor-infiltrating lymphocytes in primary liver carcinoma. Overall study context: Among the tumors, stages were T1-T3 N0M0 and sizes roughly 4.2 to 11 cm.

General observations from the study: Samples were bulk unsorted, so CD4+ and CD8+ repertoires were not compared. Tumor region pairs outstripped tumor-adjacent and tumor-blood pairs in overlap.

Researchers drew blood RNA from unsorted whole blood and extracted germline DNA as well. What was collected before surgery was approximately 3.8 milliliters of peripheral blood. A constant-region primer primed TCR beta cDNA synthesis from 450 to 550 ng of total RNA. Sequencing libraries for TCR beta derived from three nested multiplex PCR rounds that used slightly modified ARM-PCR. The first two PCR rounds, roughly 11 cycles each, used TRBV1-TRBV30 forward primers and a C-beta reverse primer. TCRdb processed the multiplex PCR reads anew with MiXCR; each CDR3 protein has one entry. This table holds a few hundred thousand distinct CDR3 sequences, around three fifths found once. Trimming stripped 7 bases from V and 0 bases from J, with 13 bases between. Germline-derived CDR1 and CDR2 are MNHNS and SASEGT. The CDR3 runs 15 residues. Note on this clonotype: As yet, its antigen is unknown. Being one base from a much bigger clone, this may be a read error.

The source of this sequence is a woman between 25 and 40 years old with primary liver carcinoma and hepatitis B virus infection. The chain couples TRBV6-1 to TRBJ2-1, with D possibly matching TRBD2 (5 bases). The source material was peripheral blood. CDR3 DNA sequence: TGTGCCAGCATCCCGGGGAGCTTCTCCTACAATGAGCAGTTCTTC. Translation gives CASIPGSFSYNEQFF.